This TCR beta chain was sequenced in a study of CD8 T cells in Susac syndrome. Unmatched junction bases numbered 2, after V lost 7 bases and J lost 3 bases. Germline V gene data show CDR1 as SQVTM and CDR2 as ANQGSEA. This CDR3 comprises 12 residues. After extraction with the RNeasy kit, about 0.5 to 1 ug of the RNA was reverse transcribed using random hexamers. TCRdb re-analysed the immunoSEQ multiplex PCR reads in MiXCR, keeping a single row per CDR3 protein. The data contain about 130,000 distinct CDR3 sequences, 95% of them singletons. Sequencing was performed on CD8+ T cells from PBMCs. The receptor was isolated from a human donor with Susac syndrome. This chain connects TRBV29-1 to TRBJ2-1; 8 positions match TRBD2. The CDR3 region has the DNA TGCAGCGCTACTAGCGGCTACAATGAGCAGTTCTTC. It specifies CSATSGYNEQFF.